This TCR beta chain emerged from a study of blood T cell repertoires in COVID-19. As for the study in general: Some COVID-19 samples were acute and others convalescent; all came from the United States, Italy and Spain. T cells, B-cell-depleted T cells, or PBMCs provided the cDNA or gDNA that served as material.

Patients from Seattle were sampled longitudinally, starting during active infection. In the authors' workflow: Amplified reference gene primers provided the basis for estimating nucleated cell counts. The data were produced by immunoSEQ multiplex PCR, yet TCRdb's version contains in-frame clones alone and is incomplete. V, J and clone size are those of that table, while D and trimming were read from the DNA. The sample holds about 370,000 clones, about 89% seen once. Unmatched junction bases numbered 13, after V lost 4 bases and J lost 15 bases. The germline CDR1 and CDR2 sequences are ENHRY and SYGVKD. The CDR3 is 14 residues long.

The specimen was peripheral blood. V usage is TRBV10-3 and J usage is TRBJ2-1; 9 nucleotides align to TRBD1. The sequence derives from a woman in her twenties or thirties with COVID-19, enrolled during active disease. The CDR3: CAISVPGQGLSPFF. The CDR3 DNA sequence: TGTGCCATCAGTGTCCCGGGACAGGGCTTATCGCCGTTCTTC.